This is a list of T cell receptor beta chains from one sample in a study of cytomegalovirus exposure and HLA in healthy donors. Profiling relied on immunoSEQ multiplex PCR, and the TCRdb table lists in-frame clones only, not all of them. The sample records 200,000 to 250,000 clones, 82% being singletons. Input material: PBMCs. These receptors were collected from a woman aged 40-49 years in good health and CMV-seropositive. Each CDR3 is given with its conserved first and last residue. Fields, in order: J gene, clone size, V gene, D gene, CDR3 DNA, CDR3 protein. A D gene is named only where the DNA matches it firmly. Rows give clone size only sometimes, using once, few, many, or a class for an expanded clone.

TRBJ1-1 | once | TRBV27 | TRBD1 | TGTGCCAGCAGTACAGGGGCCGGCACTGAAGCTTTCTTT | CASSTGAGTEAFF
TRBJ2-7 | . | TRBV15 | TRBD2 | TGTGCCACCAGCAGAGATCTACTTAGCGGGCCCGTCCCCGAGCAGTACTTC | CATSRDLLSGPVPEQYF
TRBJ1-5 | . | TRBV7-9 | TRBD1 | TGTTCCAGCAGCTTAGACAGGGCCCAGCCCCAGCATTTT | CSSSLDRAQPQHF
TRBJ1-2 | . | TRBV29-1 | . | TGCAGCGCCGCCTCGGGACGAGGGGGGGGCTATGGCTACACCTTC | CSAASGRGGGYGYTF
TRBJ1-5 | once | TRBV5-6 | TRBD1 | TGTGCCAGCAGCTTCTCGGACAGGGCAAATCAGCCCCAGCATTTT | CASSFSDRANQPQHF
TRBJ1-1 | . | TRBV27 | TRBD1 | TGTGCCAGCAATGGACAGGGGGCCAGAGACACTGAAGCTTTCTTT | CASNGQGARDTEAFF
TRBJ2-7 | . | TRBV10-3 | . | TGTGCCATCAGTGAGAGGGGGGGGGCAGTGACAGGGGATTCCGAGCAGTACTTC | CAISERGGAVTGDSEQYF
TRBJ2-7 | . | TRBV14 | . | TGTGCCAGCAGCCAAGAGAACGGGTTGGGCGAGCAGTACTTC | CASSQENGLGEQYF
TRBJ1-3 | . | TRBV30 | TRBD1 | TGTGCCTGGATTTGGGACAGGGGGCCCTTCTCTCACACCATATATTTT | CAWIWDRGPFSHTIYF
TRBJ1-5 | . | TRBV19 | . | TGTGCCAGTAGTATCTTTGCAGGGGGCAATCAGCCCCAGCATTTT | CASSIFAGGNQPQHF
TRBJ1-1 | once | TRBV9 | . | TGTGCCAGCAGCGTAGGACCCGGCAGGGTAGGATTGAACACTGAAGCTTTCTTT | CASSVGPGRVGLNTEAFF
TRBJ2-7 | . | TRBV7-3 | TRBD1 | TGTGCCAGCAGCTTAACGCCAGGGGGCTACGAGCAGTACTTC | CASSLTPGGYEQYF
TRBJ2-5 | . | TRBV6-5 | . | TGTGCCAGCAGTCAGACTAGTGGGGCGACCCAGTACTTC | CASSQTSGATQYF
TRBJ1-2 | . | TRBV12-5 | TRBD1 | TGTGCTAGTGGTTTGACTCCGGGACAGGGCCGCTATGGCTACACCTTC | CASGLTPGQGRYGYTF
TRBJ2-3 | . | TRBV19 | . | TGTGCCAGTAGTATCGACAGGTCTAGCACAGATACGCAGTATTTT | CASSIDRSSTDTQYF
TRBJ2-5 | . | TRBV9 | TRBD2 | TGTGCCAGCAGCCCAGAAGTAGCGGGGGCTCAGACCCAGTACTTC | CASSPEVAGAQTQYF
TRBJ2-5 | . | TRBV11-3 | . | TGTGCCAGCAGCACCCGGCGGCAGAGCGAGACCCAGTACTTC | CASSTRRQSETQYF
TRBJ2-7 | . | TRBV13 | TRBD2 | TGTGCCAGCAGCTCGCGGACTAGCGGACAATACGAGCAGTACTTC | CASSSRTSGQYEQYF
TRBJ2-7 | . | TRBV9 | . | TGTGCCAGCGGTCCGGCACGGGACGAGCAGTACTTC | CASGPARDEQYF
TRBJ2-1 | once | TRBV7-2 | . | TGTGCCAGCAGCCAGGGTAGAACCTACAATGAGCAGTTCTTC | CASSQGRTYNEQFF
TRBJ1-4 | . | TRBV9 | . | TGTGCCAGCAGCGTAGGATCAGGGATCCTTGAAAAACTGTTTTTT | CASSVGSGILEKLFF
TRBJ2-7 | . | TRBV19 | . | TGTGCCAGTAGTATCGGACAGATCTACGAGCAGTACTTC | CASSIGQIYEQYF
TRBJ1-1 | . | TRBV10-3 | TRBD1 | TGTGCCACGGTAAAAGGGACAGAGAACACTGAAGCTTTCTTT | CATVKGTENTEAFF
TRBJ2-1 | . | TRBV6-5 | . | TGTGCCAGCAGTTACTCGAGGCAGGGGTACAATGAGCAGTTCTTC | CASSYSRQGYNEQFF
TRBJ1-2 | . | TRBV9 | . | TGTGCCAGCAGCGTCGGGGGTACCGCAGGTTCAAGCTACACCTTC | CASSVGGTAGSSYTF
TRBJ2-7 | few | TRBV11-3 | TRBD1 | TGTGCCAGCAGCGCAATACCAGGGGGATTGCGCGAGCAGTACTTC | CASSAIPGGLREQYF
TRBJ1-5 | . | TRBV19 | TRBD1 | TGTGCCAGTAGTAGGGACAGTCAGCCCCAGCATTTT | CASSRDSQPQHF
TRBJ2-7 | . | TRBV11-3 | . | TGTGCCAGCAGCCTGGCGGCTTCCTACGAGCAGTACTTC | CASSLAASYEQYF
TRBJ2-5 | . | TRBV7-6 | TRBD1 | TGTGCCAGCAGCGTCGAGGGGGCGGGAGAGACCCAGTACTTC | CASSVEGAGETQYF
TRBJ1-2 | once | TRBV18 | . | TGTGCCAGCTCACCATCTCAGGGCACAGATGGCTACACCTTC | CASSPSQGTDGYTF
TRBJ2-7 | . | TRBV7-2 | . | TGTGCCAGCAGCTTAGAGCGGAATTACGAGCAGTACTTC | CASSLERNYEQYF
TRBJ2-3 | . | TRBV29-1 | TRBD1 | TGCAGCGTTCAGGGCGGCAGGGGGCGCGGGGATACGCAGTATTTT | CSVQGGRGRGDTQYF
TRBJ2-5 | few | TRBV2 | . | TGTGCCAGCAGTGGTCGGGGACTCGCAAAAGAGACCCAGTACTTC | CASSGRGLAKETQYF
TRBJ2-1 | . | TRBV27 | TRBD2 | TGTGCCAGCAGTTTAGGGACTAGCGGGAGAAATGAGCAGTTCTTC | CASSLGTSGRNEQFF
TRBJ1-1 | . | TRBV19 | TRBD1 | TGTGCCAGTAGTACCCCGGGACAGGGCATTACTGAAGCTTTCTTT | CASSTPGQGITEAFF
TRBJ1-1 | . | TRBV11-2 | . | TGTGCCAGCAGCCTATTATTACCGACAGGCGGAATGAACACTGAAGCTTTCTTT | CASSLLLPTGGMNTEAFF
TRBJ2-1 | . | TRBV5-4 | TRBD2 | TGTGCCAGCAGCCTCGGACTTAGCGGGGGGTTCGATGAGCAGTTCTTC | CASSLGLSGGFDEQFF
TRBJ2-7 | . | TRBV15 | TRBD1 | TGTGCCACCAGCAGAGAAGGCGGACAGGGGGGCTACGAGCAGTACTTC | CATSREGGQGGYEQYF
TRBJ2-2 | . | TRBV9 | . | TGTGCCAGCAGCGAGCACAACACCGGGGAGCTGTTTTTT | CASSEHNTGELFF
TRBJ2-7 | . | TRBV6-5 | . | TGTGCCAGCAGTTACCGCACAGGGGAGCAGTACTTC | CASSYRTGEQYF
TRBJ2-7 | few | TRBV21-1 | . | TGTGCCAGCAGCAAAGGAGGTCTCGTCTCCTACGAGCAGTACTTC | CASSKGGLVSYEQYF
TRBJ1-2 | . | TRBV4-3 | . | TGCGCCAGCAGCCAAGATCTGGGGCGTCTGGGATTTGGCTACACCTTC | CASSQDLGRLGFGYTF
TRBJ1-6 | few | TRBV25-1 | . | TGTGCCAGCATCGGAGGGGCGGCCTATAATTCACCCCTCCACTTT | CASIGGAAYNSPLHF
TRBJ2-2 | . | TRBV7-9 | . | TGTGCCAGCAGCTTAGGAGGGACCGGGGAGCTGTTTTTT | CASSLGGTGELFF
TRBJ2-5 | . | TRBV19 | TRBD2 | TGTGCCAGTAGTCTCGGGACTAGCATCCAAGAGACCCAGTACTTC | CASSLGTSIQETQYF
TRBJ2-3 | . | TRBV5-1 | TRBD1 | TGCGCCAGCAGCTTGGAGGGGACAGTCACAGATACGCAGTATTTT | CASSLEGTVTDTQYF
TRBJ2-1 | . | TRBV4-1 | TRBD2 | TGCGCCAGCAGCCAAGGGCCTAGCGGGGGATCCAATGAGCAGTTCTTC | CASSQGPSGGSNEQFF
TRBJ1-1 | . | TRBV7-2 | . | TGTGCCAGCAGCTTAGCGCAGGGAGGGACTGAAGCTTTCTTT | CASSLAQGGTEAFF
TRBJ2-7 | . | TRBV5-4 | TRBD1 | TGTGCCAGCAGCTTGGGACAGGGGGCAACCTACGAGCAGTACTTC | CASSLGQGATYEQYF
TRBJ1-1 | . | TRBV5-4 | TRBD1 | TGTGCCAGCAGCTTGGGAGGGACAGCAACAACTGAAGCTTTCTTT | CASSLGGTATTEAFF
TRBJ2-2 | . | TRBV2 | . | TGTGCCAGCAGGGAGGGCACCGGGGAGCTGTTTTTT | CASREGTGELFF
TRBJ2-7 | . | TRBV19 | . | TGTGCCAGTACTTCACAGGAGGGCTCCTACGAGCAGTACTTC | CASTSQEGSYEQYF
TRBJ2-1 | . | TRBV19 | TRBD1 | TGTGCCAGTAGTATCCGGAGACAGGGTGTTGGTGAGCAGTTCTTC | CASSIRRQGVGEQFF
TRBJ2-1 | once | TRBV7-9 | TRBD1 | TGTGCCAGCAGCTATGGACAGGGGTCAACCTACAATGAGCAGTTCTTC | CASSYGQGSTYNEQFF
TRBJ2-1 | . | TRBV21-1 | . | TGTGCCAGCAGGGGGAGTGAGCAGTTCTTC | CASRGSEQFF
TRBJ2-3 | . | TRBV5-6 | TRBD2 | TGTGCCAGCAAGCGGTACGGGAGGGGTGGTACAGATACGCAGTATTTT | CASKRYGRGGTDTQYF
TRBJ1-6 | . | TRBV15 | . | TGTGCCACCAGCCCTGAGTCCTATAATTCACCCCTCCACTTT | CATSPESYNSPLHF
TRBJ1-2 | . | TRBV18 | . | TGTGCCAGCTCGCTCCAGACAGTTAACTATGGCTACACCTTC | CASSLQTVNYGYTF
TRBJ1-1 | . | TRBV4-3 | TRBD1 | TGCGCCAGCAGCCTATCACAGGGGACTGAAGCTTTCTTT | CASSLSQGTEAFF
TRBJ2-2 | . | TRBV6-6 | TRBD1 | TGTGCCAGCAGTTTTACAGGGGGCGACACCGGGGAGCTGTTTTTT | CASSFTGGDTGELFF